This T cell receptor beta chain derives from a study of CD8+CD57+ T cells in acquired aplastic anemia. Study conclusions and caveats: Patients had roughly 30 CD8+ CDR3 sequences in common with controls (the shared set).

The patients chosen for sequencing had shown expansion of CD8+CD57+ cells (detected by flow cytometry). TCR beta VDJ combinations and CDR3 sequences were profiled from genomic DNA. TCRdb reanalysed the reads using MiXCR and keeps one entry per CDR3 protein. This sample has some 170,000 distinct CDR3 sequences, with more than 45% found just once. The CDR3 covers 15 residues. The germline V gene has CDR1 SGHDN and CDR2 FVKESK. The junction had 6 bases not matched to a gene; V was cut back by 4 bases and J by 2 bases. With regard to this clonotype: As yet, its antigen is unknown.

Sequencing was performed on sorted CD4+, CD8+, or CD8+CD57+ T cells (not recorded which) from PBMCs. The rearrangement joins TRBV14 to TRBJ2-5; TRBD2 agrees at 8 bases. The TCR comes from a human donor with aplastic anemia. For the CDR3, the DNA is TGTGCCAGCAGCCCCTTTAGCGGGATACAAGAGACCCAGTACTTC. Its translation is CASSPFSGIQETQYF.